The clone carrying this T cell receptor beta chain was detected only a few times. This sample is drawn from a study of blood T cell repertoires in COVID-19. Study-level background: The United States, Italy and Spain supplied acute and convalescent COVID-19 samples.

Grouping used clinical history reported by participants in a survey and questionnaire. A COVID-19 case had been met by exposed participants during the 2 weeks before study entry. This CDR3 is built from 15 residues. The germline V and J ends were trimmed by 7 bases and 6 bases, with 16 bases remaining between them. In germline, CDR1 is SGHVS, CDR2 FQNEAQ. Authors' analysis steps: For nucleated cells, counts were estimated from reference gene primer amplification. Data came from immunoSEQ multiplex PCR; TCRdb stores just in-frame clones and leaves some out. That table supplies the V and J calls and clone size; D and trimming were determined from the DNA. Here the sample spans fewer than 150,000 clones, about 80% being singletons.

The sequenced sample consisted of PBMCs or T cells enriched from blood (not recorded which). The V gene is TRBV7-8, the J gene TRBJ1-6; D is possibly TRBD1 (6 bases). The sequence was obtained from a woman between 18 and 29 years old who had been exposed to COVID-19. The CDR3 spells CASTKPTGSNSPLHF. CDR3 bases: TGTGCCAGCACCAAACCCACAGGGAGTAATTCACCCCTCCACTTT.